Shown below are 14 T cell receptor beta chains from a single sample sequenced in a study of T cells in Graves' hyperthyroidism and ophthalmopathy. TCR beta CDR3 regions were amplified from RNA. HTBI primers drove first-round RT-PCR of the TCR CDR3. TCRdb used MiXCR to reprocess the multiplex PCR reads, holding one entry per CDR3 protein. The sample carries hundreds of thousands of distinct CDR3 sequences, 35% to 45% recorded once. Sample: blood. Every receptor here comes from a man aged 18 to 30 with Graves' hyperthyroidism.

The chain combines TRBV6-1 with TRBJ2-7; TRBD2 is a possible D gene (6 bases). The CDR3 has 14 residues. In germline, CDR1 is MNHNS, CDR2 SASEGT. Between the trimmed V and J ends, which lost 6 bases and 2 bases, there was a span of 14 bases. This CDR3 reads CASSPGLTTYEQYF. CDR3 sequence (DNA): TGTGCCAGCAGCCCGGGACTTACGACCTACGAGCAGTACTTC.

This clonotype was detected a few times. V gene TRBV9 combines with J gene TRBJ2-7; 10 bases agree with TRBD2. CDR1 is SGDLS and CDR2 is YYNGEE in the germline V gene. Trimming took 0 bases from V and 0 from J; bases not matched to a gene: 12. The CDR3 is made up of 19 amino acids. The CDR3 nucleotides read TGTGCCAGCAGCGTAGAGGTCCCCCCGCAGCGGGAGGGCTCCTACGAGCAGTACTTC. Its protein product is CASSVEVPPQREGSYEQYF.

At least ten counts were recorded for this clonotype. J is TRBJ1-1 and V is TRBV19; weak D call: TRBD1 (5 bases). The CDR3 contains 14 residues. Trimming removed 10 bases from V and 2 bases from J, with 17 bases in between. Per the germline V gene, CDR1 is LNHDA and CDR2 is SQIVND (reference sequence). The CDR3 nucleotides are TGTGCCACCCACAGTTCGGGGGGTAACACTGAAGCTTTCTTT. This sequence encodes CATHSSGGNTEAFF.

The sample holds many counts of this clonotype. V gene TRBV7-9 combines with J gene TRBJ2-7; possible D gene TRBD1, 6 bases. This CDR3 has 14 residues. CDR1 is SEHNR, CDR2 FQNEAQ, per germline (reference sequence). V lost 4 bases to trimming and J lost 0 bases, with 10 bases between them. The CDR3 is CASSSGTFSYEQYF. In nucleotides, the CDR3 is TGTGCCAGCAGCTCGGGGACATTCTCCTACGAGCAGTACTTC.

This clonotype has only a few counts. The chain combines TRBV12-3 or TRBV12-4 with TRBJ1-3; D unresolved. This CDR3 is 11 amino acids long. V lost 8 bases to trimming and J lost 8 bases, with 10 bases between them. CDR3: CASPSGDTIYF. The CDR3 coding sequence is TGTGCCAGCCCATCTGGGGACACCATATATTTT.

To note about this clonotype: This may stem from a read error, because a much larger clone lies one nucleotide away. The V and J genes are TRBV11-1 and TRBJ2-5; TRBD2 matches at 9 bases. With V trimmed by 4 bases and J by 2 bases, 2 bases remained unmatched. Germline CDR1 and CDR2: SGHAT and FQDESV (reference sequence). The CDR3 is 14 residues long. The CDR3 coding sequence is TGTGCCAGCAGCTGGAGCGGGGGGCAAGAGACCCAGTACTTC. This sequence encodes CASSWSGGQETQYF. The variable domain in full, with the rest retrieved from reference TRBV11-1 and TRBJ2-5, is EAEVAQSPRYKITEKSQAVAFWCDPISGHATLYWYRQILGQGPELLVQFQDESVVDDSQLPKDRFSAERLKGVDSTLKIQPAELGDSAMYLCASSWSGGQETQYFGPGTRLLVL.

The sample holds many counts of this clonotype. This chain links TRBV10-2 with TRBJ1-1, with 9 bases lining up with TRBD1. V gave up 6 bases and J gave up 4 bases; unmatched junction bases: 9. The CDR3 runs to 15 residues. CDR1 is WSHSY and CDR2 is SAAADI in the germline V gene. The CDR3 DNA follows: TGCGCCAGCAGCGCTTCGGACAGGGGAGGCACTGAAGCTTTCTTT. This encodes CASSASDRGGTEAFF.

The chain links TRBV4-1 to TRBJ1-1; D is unresolved. V lost 1 base and J lost 6, with 9 bases in between. This CDR3 is built from 13 residues. Germline loops: CDR1 MGHRA, CDR2 YSYEKL. Here the CDR3 reads CASSQGVWAEAFF. DNA of the CDR3: TGCGCCAGCAGCCAAGGGGTCTGGGCTGAAGCTTTCTTT.

This clonotype has at least ten counts. The chain has TRBV29-1 and TRBJ1-2; tentative D call: TRBD1 (5 bases). The germline gives CDR1 SQVTM, CDR2 ANQGSEA. The CDR3 consists of 10 residues. The germline V and J ends were trimmed by 7 bases and 6 bases, with 9 bases remaining between them. The CDR3 DNA follows: TGCAGCGAAGGACAAAATGGCTACACCTTC. Its protein product is CSEGQNGYTF.

This clonotype was seen at least ten times. This sequence joins TRBV29-1 and TRBJ1-2; 7 bases line up with TRBD1. This CDR3 comprises 15 residues. Losses at the gene ends were 3 bases for V and 7 bases for J; bases not matched to a gene: 14. Germline lookup yields CDR1 SQVTM and CDR2 ANQGSEA. The CDR3 nucleotides are TGCAGCGTTGATCCCAGATTACAGGGGCGGACTGGCTACACCTTC. This sequence encodes CSVDPRLQGRTGYTF. The full variable domain, rest sourced from reference TRBV29-1 and TRBJ1-2, is SAVISQKPSRDICQRGTSLTIQCQVDSQVTMMFWYRQQPGQSLTLIATANQGSEATYESGFVIDKFPISRPNLTFSTLTVSNMSPEDSSIYLCSVDPRLQGRTGYTFGSGTRLTVV.

The chain has TRBV9 and TRBJ1-1; 7 bases line up with TRBD1. V shed 3 bases, J shed 6 bases, and the junction held 8 bases outside the gene matches. CDR1 SGDLS and CDR2 YYNGEE come from the germline V gene. The CDR3 totals 14 residues. CDR3 loop: CASSAQQGMAEAFF. CDR3 coding DNA: TGTGCCAGCAGCGCTCAACAGGGGATGGCTGAAGCTTTCTTT. The full variable domain, completed using reference TRBV9 and TRBJ1-1, is DSGVTQTPKHLITATGQRVTLRCSPRSGDLSVYWYQQSLDQGLQFLIQYYNGEERAKGNILERFSAQQFPDLHSELNLSSLELGDSALYFCASSAQQGMAEAFFGQGTRLTVV.

This clonotype was counted at least ten times. The chain is built from TRBV10-3 and TRBJ1-5; a weak D match, TRBD1 (5 bases). The germline CDR1 and CDR2 sequences are ENHRY and SYGVKD. V lost 6 bases and J 3 bases, leaving 9 bases between the germline ends. The CDR3 contains 13 residues. CDR3 nucleotides: TGTGCCATCAGCAGGGAAAACAATCAGCCCCAGCATTTT. Amino acid sequence: CAISRENNQPQHF.

This chain links TRBV15 with TRBJ1-1, with D possibly matching TRBD1 (5 bases). The CDR3 sequence is 14 residues long. CDR1 is LNHNV, CDR2 YYDKDF, per germline (reference sequence). V was pared by 3 bases and J by 1 base, with 9 bases between. The CDR3 here is CATSSDRQNTEAFF. The CDR3 region has the DNA TGTGCCACCAGCAGCGACAGACAGAACACTGAAGCTTTCTTT.

This clonotype occurred many times. The chain has TRBV7-9 and TRBJ2-7; D is unresolved. Germline lookup yields CDR1 SEHNR and CDR2 FQNEAQ (reference sequence). The CDR3 spans 14 residues. V was trimmed by 1 base and J by 0 bases, leaving 7 bases between them. The CDR3 here is CASSLVQSSYEQYF. The CDR3 nucleotides are TGTGCCAGCAGCTTAGTACAGAGCTCCTACGAGCAGTACTTC.